This T cell receptor (beta chain) was found in a study of T cell responses to AZD1222 COVID-19 vaccine. Notes on the study in general: The peak T cell response came first, and repertoires were sampled only after it. The sample set comprised mostly white British donors with more females, and clonal diversity was possibly underestimated.

The table came from immunoSEQ multiplex PCR; TCRdb's copy has only in-frame clones and leaves some out. The sample carries 100,000 to 130,000 clones, approximately 90% recorded once. As concerns this clone: What it binds is not known.

This CDR3 comprises 14 residues. The V gene's germline CDR1 is SGDLS and CDR2 YYNGEE. The V segment lost 6 bases and the J segment 6 bases; nucleotides outside the gene matches: 8. The chain couples TRBV9 to TRBJ2-2; 7 bases line up with TRBD1. The specimen was peripheral blood, collected on day 0 of AZD1222 vaccination. The source of this sequence is an adult in good health. CDR3 sequence (DNA): TGTGCCAGCAAACGAGACAGGGCGGCCGGGGAGCTGTTTTTT. Translating gives CASKRDRAAGELFF.